This T cell receptor (beta chain) was identified during a study of cytomegalovirus exposure and HLA in healthy donors. The study, taken as a whole, reports: In a later analysis, a genetic analysis reported fewer productive-TCR N-insertions in an Asian-associated ancestry cluster than the cohort average. Per published reports, the classifier diagnosed cytomegalovirus status with high specificity and sensitivity. Researchers reported in a later analysis that a missense DCLRE1C variant was tied to TCR beta V- and J-gene trimming. It was assumed in the presence/absence analyses that sequencing depth was roughly uniform across donors.

In the case of this clone: What it binds is unknown.

Amplification used 60 Vbeta primers and 13 Jbeta primers. Here immunoSEQ multiplex PCR was the method, and the copy in TCRdb shows in-frame clones only, minus some. The sample has nearly 100,000 clones, approximately 79% seen once. CDR3 length: 12 amino acids. Germline V gene sequence: CDR1 MDHEN, CDR2 SYDVKM. Trimming took off 6 bases at V and 15 bases at J, with 15 bases between the two ends. The receptor was derived from a woman aged 55-69 years in good health and CMV-seropositive. This chain uses TRBV28 with TRBJ1-6; possible D gene TRBD1, 5 bases. Specimen: PBMCs. The CDR3 spells CASRTGTGDLHF. CDR3 DNA: TGTGCCAGCAGAACGGGGACGGGAGACCTCCACTTT.